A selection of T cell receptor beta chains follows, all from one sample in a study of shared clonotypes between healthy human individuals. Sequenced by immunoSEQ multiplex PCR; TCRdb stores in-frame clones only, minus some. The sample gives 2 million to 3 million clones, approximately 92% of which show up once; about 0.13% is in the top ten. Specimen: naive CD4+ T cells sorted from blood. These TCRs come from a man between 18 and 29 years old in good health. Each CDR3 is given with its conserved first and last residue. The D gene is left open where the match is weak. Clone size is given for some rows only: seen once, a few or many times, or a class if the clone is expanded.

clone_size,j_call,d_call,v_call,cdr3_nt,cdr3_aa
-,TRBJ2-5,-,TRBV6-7,TGTGCCAGCAGTTACGGACAGAAGTACCAAGAGACCCAGTACTTC,CASSYGQKYQETQYF
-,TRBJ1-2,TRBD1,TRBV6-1,TGTGCCAGCAGTGAAGAAACAGGGGTGGTTTACTATGGCTACACCTTC,CASSEETGVVYYGYTF
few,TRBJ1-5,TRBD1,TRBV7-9,TGTGCCAGCAGCCCACAGGGGGGTGGCAATCAGCCCCAGCATTTT,CASSPQGGGNQPQHF
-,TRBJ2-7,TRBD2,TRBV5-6,TGTGCCAGCAGCGAAACTAGCGGGAGCTCCTACGAGCAGTACTTC,CASSETSGSSYEQYF
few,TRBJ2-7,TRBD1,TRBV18,TGTGCCAGCTCACCGGACAGGAACTCCTACGAGCAGTACTTC,CASSPDRNSYEQYF
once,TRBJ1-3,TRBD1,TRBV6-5,TGTGCCAGCACTTACCCCGGGACAGGGAGGGGAAACACCATATATTTT,CASTYPGTGRGNTIYF
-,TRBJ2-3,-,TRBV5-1,TGCGCCAGCAGCCCCGGACCGGTTCCGGATACGCAGTATTTT,CASSPGPVPDTQYF
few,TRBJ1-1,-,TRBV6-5,TGTGCCAGCAGACAACCCTCACTGAAGAACACTGAAGCTTTCTTT,CASRQPSLKNTEAFF
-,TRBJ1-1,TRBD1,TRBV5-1,TGCGCCAGCAGCCCTTGGACAGGAGATAACACTGAAGCTTTCTTT,CASSPWTGDNTEAFF
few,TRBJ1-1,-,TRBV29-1,TGCAGCGTCAGAAGAGTCGGGAACACTGAAGCTTTCTTT,CSVRRVGNTEAFF
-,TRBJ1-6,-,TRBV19,TGTGCCAGTAGACGGACGGCGGGTAATTCACCCCTCCACTTT,CASRRTAGNSPLHF
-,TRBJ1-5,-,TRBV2,TGTGCCAGCAGGCCCGACCGACAGGAAAATCAGCCCCAGCATTTT,CASRPDRQENQPQHF
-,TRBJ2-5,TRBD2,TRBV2,TGTGCCAGCGTTAGCGGGGGAGGAGAGACCCAGTACTTC,CASVSGGGETQYF
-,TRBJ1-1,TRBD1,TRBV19,TGTGCCAGTAGTATAGATCTCACAGGGGGCCCTGAAGCTTTCTTT,CASSIDLTGGPEAFF
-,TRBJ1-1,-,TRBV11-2,TGTGCCAGCAGCTTAGCTTATCCGGACCCAAACACTGAAGCTTTCTTT,CASSLAYPDPNTEAFF
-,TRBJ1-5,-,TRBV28,TGTGCCAAAAGGGGGGGGCTGATCATCAGGCCCCAGCATTTT,CAKRGGLIIRPQHF
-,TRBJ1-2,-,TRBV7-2,TGTGCCAGCAGCTTAGAAGTCGGTGGGCACTATGGCTACACCTTC,CASSLEVGGHYGYTF
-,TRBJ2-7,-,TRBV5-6,TGTGCCAGCAGCTTCAGGCTGCAGTACTTC,CASSFRLQYF
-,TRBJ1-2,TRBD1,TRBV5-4,TGTGCCAGCAGGCCAGGGGGCTCAGGGTATGGCTACACCTTC,CASRPGGSGYGYTF
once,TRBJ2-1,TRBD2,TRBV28,TGTGCCAGCAGTGCGGGGGGCGGCCACAATGAGCAGTTCTTC,CASSAGGGHNEQFF
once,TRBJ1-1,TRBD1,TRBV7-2,TGTGCCAGCAGCTTAAGGACAGGGTCATACACTGAAGCTTTCTTT,CASSLRTGSYTEAFF
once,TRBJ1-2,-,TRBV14,TGTGCCAGCAGCCAAGGCCCGGGGTTGAACTATGGCTACACCTTC,CASSQGPGLNYGYTF
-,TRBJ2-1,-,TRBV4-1,TGCGCCAGCAGCCAGTCGGGTGAGCAGTTCTTC,CASSQSGEQFF
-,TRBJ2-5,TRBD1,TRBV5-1,TGCGCCAGCCGAAAGACAGGGGGCGCGGAGACCCAGTACTTC,CASRKTGGAETQYF
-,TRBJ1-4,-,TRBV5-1,TGCGCCAGCAGCTTGGTTAACGGCCCCTGGGGGCAGGAAAAACTGTTTTTT,CASSLVNGPWGQEKLFF
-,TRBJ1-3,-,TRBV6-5,TGTGCCAGCAGTTACTCTCAGCAGGTGCTAAACACCATATATTTT,CASSYSQQVLNTIYF
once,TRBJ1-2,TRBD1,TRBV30,TGTGCCTGGAGGCGGCGGGACAGGGGGCCGATCTTC,CAWRRRDRGPIF
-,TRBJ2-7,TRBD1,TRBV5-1,TGCGCCAGCAGCAACCGGGACAGGGGGTCCTACGAGCAGTACTTC,CASSNRDRGSYEQYF
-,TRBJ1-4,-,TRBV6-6,TGTGCCAGCAGTTTGGTGGGAACTAATGAAAAACTGTTTTTT,CASSLVGTNEKLFF
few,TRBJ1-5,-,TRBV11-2,TGTGCCAGCAGCTCCCAACAGGATCAGCCCCAGCATTTT,CASSSQQDQPQHF
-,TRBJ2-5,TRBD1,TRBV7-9,TGTGCCAGCAGCCAGGGGGCCGGGGAGATCCAAGAGACCCAGTACTTC,CASSQGAGEIQETQYF
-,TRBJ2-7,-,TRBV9,TGTGCCAGCAGCGTAACGGACTTAAAACCCGAGCAGTACTTC,CASSVTDLKPEQYF
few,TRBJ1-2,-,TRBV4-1,TGCGCCAGCAGCCAAGAGGTTACAGCACCATATGGCTACACCTTC,CASSQEVTAPYGYTF
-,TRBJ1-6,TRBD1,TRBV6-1,TGTGCCAGCCTTCCAGGGGGCAATTCACCCCTCCACTTT,CASLPGGNSPLHF
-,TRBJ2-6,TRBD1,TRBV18,TGTGCCAGCTCAGTATCTTCTACAGGGGGCGGGGCCAACGTCCTGACTTTC,CASSVSSTGGGANVLTF
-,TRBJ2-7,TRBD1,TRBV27,TGTGCCAGCAGTATCCGACGACCCACAGGGGGCGATTACTACGAGCAGTACTTC,CASSIRRPTGGDYYEQYF
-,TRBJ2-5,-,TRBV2,TGTGCCAGCAGTCCATCCCGGGTAGAGACCCAGTACTTC,CASSPSRVETQYF
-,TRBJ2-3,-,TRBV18,TGTGCCAGCTCGCCTCAGGGATCAGATACGCAGTATTTT,CASSPQGSDTQYF
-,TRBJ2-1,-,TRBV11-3,TGTGCCAGCAGCCTACGGGAGCCTTCCTACAATGAGCAGTTCTTC,CASSLREPSYNEQFF
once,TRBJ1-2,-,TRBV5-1,TGCGCCAGCAGCGTGGAGGAGCCTTATGGCTACACCTTC,CASSVEEPYGYTF
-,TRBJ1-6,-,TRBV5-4,TGTGCCAGCAGCTTAGGGGAGGTCTCACCCCTCCACTTT,CASSLGEVSPLHF
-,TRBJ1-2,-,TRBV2,TGTGCCAGCAGTGAGGGGGGGGTAAGCTATGGCTACACCTTC,CASSEGGVSYGYTF
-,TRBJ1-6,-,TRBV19,TGTGCCAGTTTTTCCGGGACCCCCGGAGGTACCCTCCACTTT,CASFSGTPGGTLHF
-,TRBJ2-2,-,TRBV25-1,TGTGCCAGCAGTGAGCGCTCCGGGACACCCGGGGAGCTGTTTTTT,CASSERSGTPGELFF
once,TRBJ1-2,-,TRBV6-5,TGTGCCAGCAGTCGGGACGGACAATATGGCTACACCTTC,CASSRDGQYGYTF
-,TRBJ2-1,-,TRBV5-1,TGCGCCAGCAGCTCCGGTGGGGGCTATGAGCAGTTCTTC,CASSSGGGYEQFF
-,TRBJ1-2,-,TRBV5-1,TGCGCCAGCAGCTTGTCACAAGAACTGGGTGGCTACACCTTC,CASSLSQELGGYTF
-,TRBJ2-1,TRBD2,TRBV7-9,TGTGCCAGCAGCCTTGGGACTAGCGGGAACAATGAGCAGTTCTTC,CASSLGTSGNNEQFF
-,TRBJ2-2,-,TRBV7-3,TGTGCCAGCAGCTTAGGTACAGCGAACACCGGGGAGCTGTTTTTT,CASSLGTANTGELFF
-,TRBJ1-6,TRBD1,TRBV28,TGTGCCAGCAGTTCGGGACAGGGTAATTCACCCCTCCACTTT,CASSSGQGNSPLHF
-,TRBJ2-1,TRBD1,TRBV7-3,TGTGCCAGCAGCTCGACAGGGGTCGATGAGCAGTTCTTC,CASSSTGVDEQFF
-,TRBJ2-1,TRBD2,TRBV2,TGTGCCAGCAGTGAAACCCTTGGCGGGGGGCTACGGAATGAGCAGTTCTTC,CASSETLGGGLRNEQFF
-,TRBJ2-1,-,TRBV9,TGTGCCAGCAGCCAGATGGGACGAATCGACTACAATGAGCAGTTCTTC,CASSQMGRIDYNEQFF
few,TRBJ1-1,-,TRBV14,TGTGCCAGCAGCCCTCCCGGACGGAAGAACACTGAAGCTTTCTTT,CASSPPGRKNTEAFF
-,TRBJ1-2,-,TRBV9,TGTGCCAGCAGCGTCGATGGAGGACGTAAAAGGGAATCCTACACCTTC,CASSVDGGRKRESYTF
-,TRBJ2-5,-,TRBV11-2,TGTGCCAGCAGCTTAGGGAATAAAGAGACCCAGTACTTC,CASSLGNKETQYF
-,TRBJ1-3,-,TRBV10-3,TGTGCCACGGGACGAGACTCTGGAAACACCATATATTTT,CATGRDSGNTIYF
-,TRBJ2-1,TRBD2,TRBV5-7,TGTGCCAGCAGCTTGGGACTAGCGGGAGCCTACAATGAGCAGTTCTTC,CASSLGLAGAYNEQFF
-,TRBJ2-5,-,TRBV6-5,TGTGCCAGCAGTACTACCGGGAGACAAGAGACCCAGTACTTC,CASSTTGRQETQYF